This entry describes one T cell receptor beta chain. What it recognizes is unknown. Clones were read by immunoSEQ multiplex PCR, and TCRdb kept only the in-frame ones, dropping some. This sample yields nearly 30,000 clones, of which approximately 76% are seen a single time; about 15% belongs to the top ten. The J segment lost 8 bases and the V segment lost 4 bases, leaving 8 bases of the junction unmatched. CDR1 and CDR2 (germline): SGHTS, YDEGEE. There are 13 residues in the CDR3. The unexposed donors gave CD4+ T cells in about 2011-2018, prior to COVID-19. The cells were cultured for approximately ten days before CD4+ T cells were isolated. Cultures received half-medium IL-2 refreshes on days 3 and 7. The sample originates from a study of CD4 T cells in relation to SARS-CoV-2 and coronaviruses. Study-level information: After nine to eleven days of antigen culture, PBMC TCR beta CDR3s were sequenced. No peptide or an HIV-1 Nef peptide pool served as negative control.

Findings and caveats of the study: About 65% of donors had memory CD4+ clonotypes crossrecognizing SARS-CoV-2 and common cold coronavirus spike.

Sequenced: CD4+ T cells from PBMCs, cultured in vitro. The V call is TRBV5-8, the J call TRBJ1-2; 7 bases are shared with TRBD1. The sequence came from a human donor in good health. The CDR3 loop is CASSLHTGVGYTF. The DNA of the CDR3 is TGTGCCAGCAGCCTACATACAGGGGTGGGCTACACCTTC.